This entry lists 14 T cell receptor beta chains sequenced from one sample in a study of T cell responses to AZD1222 COVID-19 vaccine. Sequencing was performed with immunoSEQ multiplex PCR; in TCRdb, only in-frame clones are kept and a portion is missing. Of around 160,000 clones in the sample, 89% are singletons; the top ten hold about 4.7%. Material: peripheral blood, obtained on day 0 of AZD1222 vaccination. The receptor source for this set is an adult in good health.

V gene TRBV28 combines with J gene TRBJ2-7, with TRBD1 identical over 9 bases. The CDR3 totals 15 residues. CDR1 is MDHEN and CDR2 is SYDVKM in the germline V gene. V was clipped by 5 bases and J by 5 bases; unmatched bases: 10. The CDR3 loop is CASSPAGTGKHEQYF. CDR3 nucleotides: TGTGCCAGCAGTCCGGCCGGGACAGGGAAACACGAGCAGTACTTC.

A single count supports this clone. This chain uses TRBV28 with TRBJ1-2; TRBD1 might be the D (5 bases). Trimming left V 5 bases short and J 7 bases short, with 17 bases between. Germline V gives CDR1 MDHEN, CDR2 SYDVKM. The CDR3 covers 14 residues. The CDR3 DNA is TGTGCCAGCAGTCTCCTGGGGGTGGTTAGTGGCTACACCTTC. This sequence encodes CASSLLGVVSGYTF.

The chain couples TRBV11-3 to TRBJ2-2; perhaps D is TRBD1 or TRBD2 (5 bases each). CDR3 size: 14 residues. Germline-derived CDR1 and CDR2 are SGHNT and YENEEA. The V and J ends lost 5 bases and 1 base respectively, with 8 bases between them. CDR3 sequence (DNA): TGTGCCAGCAGCCCGAGGGGGAACACCGGGGAGCTGTTTTTT. It yields the protein CASSPRGNTGELFF.

The genes are TRBV25-1 and TRBJ1-2, with D uncertain. Trimming shortened V by 3 bases and J by 7 bases, and 12 bases separated the two germline ends. The CDR3 has 13 amino acids. Germline V gene lookup returns CDR1 MGHDK and CDR2 SYGVNS. The CDR3 DNA follows: TGTGCCAGCAGTGAGCGAGTTACGGGTGGCTACACCTTC. As protein: CASSERVTGGYTF.

The chain has TRBV7-2 and TRBJ2-4; D unresolved. The CDR3 extends over 12 amino acids. Germline CDR1 reads SGHTA; CDR2 reads FQGNSA. Trimming cost V 1 base and J 7 bases, with 5 bases left between them. Here the CDR3 reads CASSLGSNIQYF. The CDR3 DNA reads TGTGCCAGCAGCTTAGGGTCCAACATTCAGTACTTC.

The V gene is TRBV7-3, the J gene TRBJ2-2; D is unclear. V was shortened by 5 bases and J by 2 bases, with 9 bases between the two germline ends. Germline V gene lookup returns CDR1 SGHTA and CDR2 FQGTGA. CDR3 length: 14 residues. The CDR3 coding sequence is TGTGCCAGCAGCCCGGACCCAAACACCGGGGAGCTGTTTTTT. Residues: CASSPDPNTGELFF. Full variable domain (outside the CDR3, taken from reference TRBV7-3 and TRBJ2-2): GAGVSQTPSNKVTEKGKYVELRCDPISGHTALYWYRQSLGQGPEFLIYFQGTGAADDSGLPNDRFFAVRPEGSVSTLKIQRTERGDSAVYLCASSPDPNTGELFFGEGSRLTVL.

Only one count was recorded for this clone. This chain connects TRBV23-1 to TRBJ1-3; D not certain. TRBV23-1 counts as an open reading frame of uncertain function. CDR3 length: 17 residues. V dropped 4 bases and J dropped 2 bases, with 18 bases sitting between them. The CDR3 sequence: CASSRSNCGGPGNTIYF. As DNA, the CDR3 is TGCGCCAGCAGTCGGAGCAACTGCGGAGGTCCTGGAAACACCATATATTTT.

The chain joins TRBV27 to TRBJ1-6; 8 nucleotides line up with TRBD1. Germline CDR1 reads MNHEY; CDR2 reads SMNVEV (reference sequence). V shed 2 bases, J shed 6 bases, and the junction held 3 bases outside the gene matches. The CDR3 runs 15 residues. CDR3 in amino acids: CASSLGQGVNSPLHF. DNA of the CDR3: TGTGCCAGCAGTTTAGGACAGGGTGTTAATTCACCCCTCCACTTT.

This clone was seen once. The chain couples TRBV13 to TRBJ2-7; no firm D call. From germline, CDR1 is PRHDT and CDR2 FYEKMQ (reference sequence). The CDR3 length is 14 residues. The ends were cut back, 5 bases at V and 0 bases at J, with 11 bases in the middle. CDR3 in amino acids: CASSRKALSYEQYF. CDR3 bases: TGTGCCAGCAGCCGCAAGGCTCTCTCCTACGAGCAGTACTTC.

This chain joins TRBV28 and TRBJ2-7, with unresolved D. In germline, CDR1 is MDHEN, CDR2 SYDVKM. The CDR3 runs to 15 residues. V dropped 5 bases and J dropped 0 bases, with 14 bases sitting between them. CDR3 amino acids: CASSTYRTSSYEQYF. In DNA, the CDR3 is TGTGCCAGCAGTACCTATCGGACGAGCTCCTACGAGCAGTACTTC.

The V call is TRBV10-3, the J call TRBJ1-2; possible D gene TRBD1, 5 bases. The germline gives CDR1 ENHRY, CDR2 SYGVKD. The V end lost 3 bases, the J end lost 8 bases, and 28 bases lay between the germline ends. The CDR3 is made up of 18 amino acids. This chain's CDR3 is CAISDLAGTSAFWEGYTF. CDR3 coding DNA: TGTGCCATCAGTGACCTTGCCGGGACGAGTGCCTTTTGGGAGGGCTACACCTTC.

The chain recombines TRBV7-2 with TRBJ2-7, with TRBD1 matching 10 bases. The CDR3 sequence is 16 residues long. From germline, CDR1 is SGHTA and CDR2 FQGNSA. V lost 5 bases, J lost 3 bases, and 10 bases stayed unmatched. Here the CDR3 DNA reads TGTGCCAGCAGCCGCCTCGGACAGGGGGGTTACTACGAGCAGTACTTC. Protein: CASSRLGQGGYYEQYF.

The V and J genes are TRBV27 and TRBJ1-1, with D possibly being TRBD1 (6 bases). Germline-derived CDR1 and CDR2 are MNHEY and SMNVEV (reference sequence). This CDR3 contains 16 residues. The V end lost 2 bases, the J end lost 1 base, and 14 bases lay between the germline ends. The CDR3 protein is CASSLASSGENTEAFF. CDR3 DNA: TGTGCCAGCAGTTTAGCGTCATCAGGGGAGAACACTGAAGCTTTCTTT.

Remarks on this clone: At one of its ends the junction is not consistent with the germline gene, which may arise from a read error. CDR3 nucleotides: TGTGCCAGCAGATTAGCTCCGGGGGACACTGAAGCTTTCTTT. Its translation is CASRLAPGDTEAFF. The chain is built from TRBV11-3 and TRBJ1-1; TRBD1 is a possible D gene (5 bases). CDR3 size: 14 residues. Germline CDR1 is SGHNT and CDR2 is YENEEA.